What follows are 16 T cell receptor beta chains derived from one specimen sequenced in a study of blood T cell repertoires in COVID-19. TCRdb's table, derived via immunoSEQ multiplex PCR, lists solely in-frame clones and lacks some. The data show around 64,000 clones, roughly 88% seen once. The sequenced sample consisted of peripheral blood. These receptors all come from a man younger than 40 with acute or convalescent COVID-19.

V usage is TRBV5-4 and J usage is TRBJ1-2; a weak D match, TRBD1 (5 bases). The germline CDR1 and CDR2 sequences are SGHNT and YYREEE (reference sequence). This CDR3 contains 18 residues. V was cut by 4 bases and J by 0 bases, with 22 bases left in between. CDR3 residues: CASSPDRGPGGTNYGYTF. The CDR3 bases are TGTGCCAGCAGCCCCGATCGAGGGCCGGGGGGAACTAACTATGGCTACACCTTC.

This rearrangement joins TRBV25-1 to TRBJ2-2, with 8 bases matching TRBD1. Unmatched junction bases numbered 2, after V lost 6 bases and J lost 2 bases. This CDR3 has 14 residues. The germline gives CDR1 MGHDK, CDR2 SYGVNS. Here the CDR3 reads CASRGTGNTGELFF. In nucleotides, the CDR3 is TGTGCCAGCAGGGGGACAGGAAACACCGGGGAGCTGTTTTTT.

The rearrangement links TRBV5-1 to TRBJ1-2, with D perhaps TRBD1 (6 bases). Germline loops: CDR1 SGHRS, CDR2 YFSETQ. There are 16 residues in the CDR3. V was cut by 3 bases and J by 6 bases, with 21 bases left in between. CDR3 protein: CASSYGRQGSSNGYTF. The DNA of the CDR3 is TGCGCCAGCAGCTACGGGAGGCAGGGGTCTTCGAATGGCTACACCTTC.

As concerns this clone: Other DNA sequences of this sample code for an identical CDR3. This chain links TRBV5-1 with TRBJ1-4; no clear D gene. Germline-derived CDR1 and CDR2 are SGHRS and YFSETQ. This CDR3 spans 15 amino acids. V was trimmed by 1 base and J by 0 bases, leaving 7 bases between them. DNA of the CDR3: TGCGCCAGCAGCTTGTATCGAGCAACTAATGAAAAACTGTTTTTT. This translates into CASSLYRATNEKLFF.

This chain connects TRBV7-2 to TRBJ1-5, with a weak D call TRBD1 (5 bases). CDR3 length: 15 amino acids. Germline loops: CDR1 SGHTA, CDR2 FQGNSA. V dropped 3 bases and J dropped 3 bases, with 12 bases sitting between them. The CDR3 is CASSFTDSPNQPQHF. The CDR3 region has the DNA TGTGCCAGCAGCTTCACCGACAGCCCCAATCAGCCCCAGCATTTT.

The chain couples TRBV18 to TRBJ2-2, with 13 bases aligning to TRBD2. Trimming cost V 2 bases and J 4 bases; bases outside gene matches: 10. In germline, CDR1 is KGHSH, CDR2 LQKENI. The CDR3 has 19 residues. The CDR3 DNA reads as TGTGCCAGCTCACCAGCTCCAACTAGCGGGAGGGCCGGCACCGGGGAGCTGTTTTTT. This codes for CASSPAPTSGRAGTGELFF.

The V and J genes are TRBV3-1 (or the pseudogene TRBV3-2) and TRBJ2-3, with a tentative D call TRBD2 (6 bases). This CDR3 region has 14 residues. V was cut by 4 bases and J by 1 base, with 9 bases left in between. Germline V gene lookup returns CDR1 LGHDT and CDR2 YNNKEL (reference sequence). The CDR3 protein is CASSPPGGTDTQYF. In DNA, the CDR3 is TGTGCCAGCAGCCCTCCGGGAGGCACAGATACGCAGTATTTT.

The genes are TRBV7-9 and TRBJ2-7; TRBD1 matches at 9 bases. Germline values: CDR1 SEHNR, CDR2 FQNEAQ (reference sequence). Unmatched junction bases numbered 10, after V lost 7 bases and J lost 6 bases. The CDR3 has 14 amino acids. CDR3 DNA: TGTGCCAGCACCAAACAGGGGGCAGGTCTCGAGCAGTACGTC. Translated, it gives CASTKQGAGLEQYV.

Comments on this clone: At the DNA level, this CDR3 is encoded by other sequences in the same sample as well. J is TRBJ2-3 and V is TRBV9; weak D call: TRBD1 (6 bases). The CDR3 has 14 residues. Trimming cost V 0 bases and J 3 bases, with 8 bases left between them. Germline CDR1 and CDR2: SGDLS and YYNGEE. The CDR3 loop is CASSVARGTDTQYF. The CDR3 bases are TGTGCCAGCAGCGTAGCTAGGGGGACAGATACGCAGTATTTT.

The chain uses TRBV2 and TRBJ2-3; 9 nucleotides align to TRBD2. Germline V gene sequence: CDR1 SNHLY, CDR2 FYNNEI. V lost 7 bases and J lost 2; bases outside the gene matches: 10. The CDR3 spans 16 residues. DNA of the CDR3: TGTGCCAGCATAATGGGTAGCGGGGGAACCACAGATACGCAGTATTTT. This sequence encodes CASIMGSGGTTDTQYF.

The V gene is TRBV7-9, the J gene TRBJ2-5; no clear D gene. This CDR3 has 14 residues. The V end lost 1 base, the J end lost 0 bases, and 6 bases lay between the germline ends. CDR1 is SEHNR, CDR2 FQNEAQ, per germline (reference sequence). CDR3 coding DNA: TGTGCCAGCAGCTTAGAATTAGACCAAGAGACCCAGTACTTC. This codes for CASSLELDQETQYF.

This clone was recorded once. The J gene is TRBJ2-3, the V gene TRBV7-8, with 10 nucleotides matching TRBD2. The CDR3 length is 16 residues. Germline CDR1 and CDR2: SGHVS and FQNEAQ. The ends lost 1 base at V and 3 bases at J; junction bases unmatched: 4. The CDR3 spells CASSLVAGGQTDTQYF. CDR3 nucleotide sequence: TGTGCCAGCAGCTTAGTAGCGGGGGGCCAAACAGATACGCAGTATTTT.

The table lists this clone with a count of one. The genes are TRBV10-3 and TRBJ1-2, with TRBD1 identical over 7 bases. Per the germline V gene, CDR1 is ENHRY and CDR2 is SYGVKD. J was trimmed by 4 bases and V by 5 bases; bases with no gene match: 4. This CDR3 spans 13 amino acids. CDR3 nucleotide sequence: TGTGCCATCAGTTCCGGGACAGCCTATGGCTACACCTTC. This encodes CAISSGTAYGYTF.

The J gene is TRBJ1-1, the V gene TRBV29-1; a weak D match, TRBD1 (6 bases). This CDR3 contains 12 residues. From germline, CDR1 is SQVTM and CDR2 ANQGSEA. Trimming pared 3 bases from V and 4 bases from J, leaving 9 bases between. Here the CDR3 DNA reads TGCAGCGTTGATAGGGGGAGCACTGAAGCTTTCTTT. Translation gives CSVDRGSTEAFF.

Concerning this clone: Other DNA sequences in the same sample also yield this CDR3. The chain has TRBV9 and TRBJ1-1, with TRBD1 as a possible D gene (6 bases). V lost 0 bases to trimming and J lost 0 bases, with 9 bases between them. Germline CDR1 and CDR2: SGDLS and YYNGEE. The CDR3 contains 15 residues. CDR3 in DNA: TGTGCCAGCAGCGTAGGTGACAGGATGAACACTGAAGCTTTCTTT. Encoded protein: CASSVGDRMNTEAFF.

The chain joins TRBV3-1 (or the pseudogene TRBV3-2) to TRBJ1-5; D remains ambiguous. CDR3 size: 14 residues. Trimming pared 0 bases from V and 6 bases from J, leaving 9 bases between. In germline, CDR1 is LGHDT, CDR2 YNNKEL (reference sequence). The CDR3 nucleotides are TGTGCCAGCAGCCAAGACTCATGGGCTCAGCCCCAGCATTTT. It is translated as CASSQDSWAQPQHF.